This TCR beta chain came from a study of T cell responses to AZD1222 COVID-19 vaccine. This clone was found a few times. Its antigen remains unknown. TCRdb's copy holds only in-frame clones and misses some; the assay was immunoSEQ multiplex PCR. Of some 170,000 clones listed, about 90% were seen once; the top ten hold roughly 4%. Broader study findings: Two AZD1222 administrations were followed by greater Spike-specific TCR breadth and depth. Vaccine-related CD4 TCRs covered spike, predominating at 160-218 and 743-854. Baseline seropositivity occurred in only a handful of AZD1222 recipients. Epitopes outside B.1.351 and B.1.1.7 mutated regions reportedly drew nearly half of spike TCRs.

CDR1 SGHTA and CDR2 FQGNSA come from the germline V gene. This CDR3 contains 17 residues. V was shortened by 5 bases and J by 2 bases, with 21 bases between the two germline ends. This sequence originates from an adult who received the MenACWY meningococcal vaccine as a control. V is TRBV7-2 and J is TRBJ1-1; the D gene is possibly TRBD1 (6 bases). The material sequenced was peripheral blood, taken 28 days after the second dose of the MenACWY control vaccine. The CDR3 region is CASSAHGGPMRNTEAFF. The DNA for the CDR3 is TGTGCCAGCAGCGCCCACGGGGGGCCGATGAGAAACACTGAAGCTTTCTTT.